A single T cell receptor beta chain is shown here with its context. This sample is part of a study of blood T cell repertoires in COVID-19. Looked up from germline, CDR1 is SGHKS and CDR2 is YYEKEE (reference sequence). The trim removed 4 bases at V and 8 bases at J, leaving 13 bases unmatched. The CDR3 covers 16 residues. The data were produced by immunoSEQ multiplex PCR, yet TCRdb's version contains in-frame clones alone and is incomplete. The top ten hold around 0.6% of the sample, which has some 75,000 clones, more than 85% seen once. The chain carries TRBV5-5 and TRBJ2-1, with TRBD1 identical over 9 bases. The sample consisted of peripheral blood. The receptor was isolated from a man aged 55 to 69 with acute or convalescent COVID-19. The CDR3 loop is CASSRPLGTGNDEQFF. DNA for the CDR3: TGTGCCAGCAGCCGCCCCCTCGGGACAGGGAATGATGAGCAGTTCTTC.